This entry features one TCR beta chain sequence. The antigen it binds to is not known. Base qualities are missing; no much larger clone stands one base away. The immunoSEQ Assay, a bias-controlled multiplex PCR, was used to amplify TCRbeta CDR3 regions from genomic DNA. In the paper's pipeline: Nucleated cell counts per sample were estimated from amplification of reference gene primers within the assay. To quantify the absolute abundance of each unique TCRbeta CDR3 rearrangement, sequence reads were collapsed and filtered. For each sample, productive Simpson clonality was calculated as the square root of Simpson's diversity index over productive rearrangements. Not all clones reach the TCRdb copy of this immuneACCESS table, which keeps in-frame sequences only. Checked studies attribute under half of the gap to unresolved V genes and leave the rest unexplained. That table gives V, J and clone size, and the DNA gave D and trimming. In all, the sample holds 200,000 to 300,000 clones, and more than 75% of those were seen once. Jointly, the top ten make up 0.99% of the sample.

CDR1 MNHEY and CDR2 SMNVEV are derived from the germline V gene (reference sequence). The CDR3 spans 15 residues, from the cysteine through the phenylalanine. Only the CDR3 part of the read is kept: 45 bases, read in frame from the first base. Trimming accounts for 0 bases at V and 5 bases at J, while the number of junction bases matched to no gene is 6. Samples from volunteer blood donors who had recovered from COVID-19 were contributed by a second Seattle source. Collaborating institutions collected whole blood in K2EDTA tubes following their own protocols. Collaborator samples were shipped for TCRbeta analysis as frozen whole blood, isolated PBMCs, or DNA extracted from either sample type. The record originates from a study of blood T cell repertoires in COVID-19 (dated by TCRdb to between 2020 and 2021). In terms of the full investigation: Collaborator samples came from the United States, Italy and Spain and covered acute and convalescent phases of COVID-19. The prospective study material was composed of cDNA or gDNA derived from T cells, B-cell-depleted T cells, or PBMCs. The dataset comprised deeply sampled blood TCRbeta repertoires from subjects exposed to, actively infected with, or recovered from COVID-19. The repertoires were made available in a free public database intended to serve as a resource for research on the immune response to SARS-CoV-2. Samples came from the ongoing ImmuneRACE study (first 160 participants) plus 1,254 subjects from 6 global collaborators. The sample metadata nearly always contained a de-identified subject ID, COVID-19 status, age in years and sex. HLA class I and class II types, where available, came from metadata supplied by the sample provider rather than from assay-based typing. Overall results and qualifications from the work: How much clinical and demographic metadata was included differed by source and by participant, and the metadata was provided uncurated.

The specimen was peripheral blood. The clonotype was recovered from a woman between 35 and 50 years old who had recovered from COVID-19. Recombination linked TRBV27 to TRBJ1-2; 7 central nucleotides agree with TRBD1. The CDR3 amino acid sequence is: CASSLSRTGTYGYTF. The nucleotide sequence is TGTGCCAGCAGTTTATCGAGGACAGGAACATATGGCTACACCTTC.